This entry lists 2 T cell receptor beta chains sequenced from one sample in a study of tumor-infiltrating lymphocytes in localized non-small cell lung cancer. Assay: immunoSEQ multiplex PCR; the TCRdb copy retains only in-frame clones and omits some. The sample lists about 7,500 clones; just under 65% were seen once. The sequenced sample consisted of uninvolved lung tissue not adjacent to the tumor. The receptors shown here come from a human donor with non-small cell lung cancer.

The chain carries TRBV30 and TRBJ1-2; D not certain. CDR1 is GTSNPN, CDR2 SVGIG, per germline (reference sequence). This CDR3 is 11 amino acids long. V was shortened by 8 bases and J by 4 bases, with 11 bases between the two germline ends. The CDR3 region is CAGKALYGYTF. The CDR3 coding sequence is TGTGCCGGGAAGGCGCTCTATGGCTACACCTTC.

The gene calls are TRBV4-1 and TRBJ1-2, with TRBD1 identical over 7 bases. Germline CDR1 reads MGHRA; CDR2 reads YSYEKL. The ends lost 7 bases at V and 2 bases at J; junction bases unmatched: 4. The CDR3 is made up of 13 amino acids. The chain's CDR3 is CASNDRENYGYTF. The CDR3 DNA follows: TGCGCCAGCAACGACAGGGAAAACTATGGCTACACCTTC.